This TCR beta chain originates from a study of regulatory T cells in long-lasting Graves disease. Overall study context: Patients with new Graves' disease had used antithyroid drugs below 3 months.

Researchers made TCR beta libraries by using iRepertoire HTBI primers and running Arm-PCR on CDR3 regions. TCRdb re-derived calls from the multiplex PCR reads in MiXCR, one entry per CDR3 protein. The table shows about 540,000 distinct CDR3 sequences, with approximately 12% occurring only once. This clonotype was detected ten times or more. Time point here: newly diagnosed GD, antithyroid drugs for less than 3 months. With RNA extracted from PBMCs as input, the TCR library was made. The patients included were those that came from an endocrinology department in Xi'an, China. The germline gives CDR1 SGHDN, CDR2 FVKESK. V lost 1 base and J 5 bases, leaving 9 bases between the germline ends. The CDR3 is 14 residues long. This sample was shared with a second study, whose subject was T cells in Graves' hyperthyroidism and ophthalmopathy. In that study: TCR CDR3 underwent first-round RT-PCR with the HTBI primer set.

The input for sequencing was peripheral blood mononuclear cells (PBMCs), taken at new diagnosis, from a patient treated with antithyroid drugs. This sequence originates from a man aged 30 to 39 with Graves disease. This rearrangement joins TRBV14 to TRBJ2-1; D possibly corresponds to TRBD2 (6 bases). CDR3 in DNA: TGTGCCAGCAGCCAAGGGGGGAGGCACAATGAGCAGTTCTTC. Translated: CASSQGGRHNEQFF.